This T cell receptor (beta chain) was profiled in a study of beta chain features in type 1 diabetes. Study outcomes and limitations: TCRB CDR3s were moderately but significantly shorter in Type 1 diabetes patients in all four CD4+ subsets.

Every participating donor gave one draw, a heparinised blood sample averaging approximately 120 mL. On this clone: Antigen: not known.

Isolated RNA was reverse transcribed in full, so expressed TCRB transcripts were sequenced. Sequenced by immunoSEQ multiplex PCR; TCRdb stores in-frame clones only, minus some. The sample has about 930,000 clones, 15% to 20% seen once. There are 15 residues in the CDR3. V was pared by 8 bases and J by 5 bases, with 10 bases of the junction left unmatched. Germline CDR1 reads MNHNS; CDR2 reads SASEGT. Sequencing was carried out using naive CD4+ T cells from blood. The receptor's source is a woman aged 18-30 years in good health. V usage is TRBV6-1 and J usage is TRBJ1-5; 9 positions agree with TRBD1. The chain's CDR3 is CASPRDGTGHQPQHF. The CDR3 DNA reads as TGTGCCAGCCCAAGAGACGGGACAGGGCATCAGCCCCAGCATTTT.